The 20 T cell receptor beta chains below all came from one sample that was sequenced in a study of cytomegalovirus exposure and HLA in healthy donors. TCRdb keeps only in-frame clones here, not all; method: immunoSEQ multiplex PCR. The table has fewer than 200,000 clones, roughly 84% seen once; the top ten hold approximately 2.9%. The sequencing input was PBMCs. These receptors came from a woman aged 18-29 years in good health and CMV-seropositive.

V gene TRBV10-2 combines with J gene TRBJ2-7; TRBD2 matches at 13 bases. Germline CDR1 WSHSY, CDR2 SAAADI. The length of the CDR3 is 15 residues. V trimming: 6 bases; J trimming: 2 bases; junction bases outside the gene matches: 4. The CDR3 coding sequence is TGCGCCAGCAGCTTAACTAGCGGGGGGGCCTACGAGCAGTACTTC. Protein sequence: CASSLTSGGAYEQYF.

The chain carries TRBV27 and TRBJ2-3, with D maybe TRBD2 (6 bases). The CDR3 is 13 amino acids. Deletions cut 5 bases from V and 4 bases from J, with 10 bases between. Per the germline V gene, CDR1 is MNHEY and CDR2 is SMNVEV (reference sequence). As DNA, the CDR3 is TGTGCCAGCAGTCCCGGGGGATCAGATACGCAGTATTTT. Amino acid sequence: CASSPGGSDTQYF.

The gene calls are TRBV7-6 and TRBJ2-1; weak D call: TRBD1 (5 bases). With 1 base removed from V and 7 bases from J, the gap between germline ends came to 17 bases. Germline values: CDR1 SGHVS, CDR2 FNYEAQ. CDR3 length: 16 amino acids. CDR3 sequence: CASSLGARQKTNEQFF. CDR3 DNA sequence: TGTGCCAGCAGCTTAGGGGCCAGACAGAAGACAAATGAGCAGTTCTTC.

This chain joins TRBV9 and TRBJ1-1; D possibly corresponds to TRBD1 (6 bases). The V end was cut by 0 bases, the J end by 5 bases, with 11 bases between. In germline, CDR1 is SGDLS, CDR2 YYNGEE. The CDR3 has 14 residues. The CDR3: CASSVAGTTTEAFF. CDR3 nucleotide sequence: TGTGCCAGCAGCGTAGCAGGGACAACAACTGAAGCTTTCTTT.

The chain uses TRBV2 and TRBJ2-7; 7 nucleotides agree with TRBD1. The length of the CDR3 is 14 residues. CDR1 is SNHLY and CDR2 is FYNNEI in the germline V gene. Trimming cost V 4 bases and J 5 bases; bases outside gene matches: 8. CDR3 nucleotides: TGTGCCAGCAGTGGTCGACAGGGAACAAACGAGCAGTACTTC. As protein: CASSGRQGTNEQYF.

CDR3 DNA sequence: TGTGCCAGCTCACCAGGGGGGGACACTGAAGCTTTCTTT. It encodes CASSPGGDTEAFF. The chain has TRBV18 and TRBJ1-1; the D gene is possibly TRBD1 (5 bases). The CDR3 length is 13 residues. With 2 bases removed from V and 3 bases from J, the gap between germline ends came to 7 bases. Germline V gene data show CDR1 as KGHSH and CDR2 as LQKENI. The full variable domain, in which reference TRBV18 and TRBJ1-1 provide the parts outside the CDR3, is NAGVMQNPRHLVRRRGQEARLRCSPMKGHSHVYWYRQLPEEGLKFMVYLQKENIIDESGMPKERFSAEFPKEGPSILRIQQVVRGDSAAYFCASSPGGDTEAFFGQGTRLTVV.

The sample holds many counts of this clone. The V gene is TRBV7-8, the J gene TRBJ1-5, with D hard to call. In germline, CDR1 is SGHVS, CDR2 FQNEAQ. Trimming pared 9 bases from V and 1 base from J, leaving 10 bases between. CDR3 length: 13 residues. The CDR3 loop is CASCRGSNQPQHF. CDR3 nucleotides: TGTGCCAGTTGTCGAGGAAGCAATCAGCCCCAGCATTTT.

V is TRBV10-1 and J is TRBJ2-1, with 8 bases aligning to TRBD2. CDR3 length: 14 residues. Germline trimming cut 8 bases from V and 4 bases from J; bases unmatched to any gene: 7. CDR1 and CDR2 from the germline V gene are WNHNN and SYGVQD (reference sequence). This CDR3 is CASHQRGPYNEQFF. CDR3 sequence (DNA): TGCGCCAGCCACCAGCGGGGGCCATACAATGAGCAGTTCTTC.

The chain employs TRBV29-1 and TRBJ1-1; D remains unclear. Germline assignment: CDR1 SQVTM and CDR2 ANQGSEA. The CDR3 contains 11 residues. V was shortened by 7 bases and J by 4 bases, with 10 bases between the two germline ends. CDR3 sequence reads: CSAGLGTEAFF. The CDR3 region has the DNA TGCAGCGCCGGGTTGGGCACTGAAGCTTTCTTT. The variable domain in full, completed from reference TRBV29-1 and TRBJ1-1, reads SAVISQKPSRDICQRGTSLTIQCQVDSQVTMMFWYRQQPGQSLTLIATANQGSEATYESGFVIDKFPISRPNLTFSTLTVSNMSPEDSSIYLCSAGLGTEAFFGQGTRLTVV.

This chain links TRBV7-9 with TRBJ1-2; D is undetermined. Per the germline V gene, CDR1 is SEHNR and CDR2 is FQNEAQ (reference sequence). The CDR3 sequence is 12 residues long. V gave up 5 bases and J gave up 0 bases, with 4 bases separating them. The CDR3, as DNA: TGTGCCAGCAGCCCTACTAACTATGGCTACACCTTC. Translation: CASSPTNYGYTF.

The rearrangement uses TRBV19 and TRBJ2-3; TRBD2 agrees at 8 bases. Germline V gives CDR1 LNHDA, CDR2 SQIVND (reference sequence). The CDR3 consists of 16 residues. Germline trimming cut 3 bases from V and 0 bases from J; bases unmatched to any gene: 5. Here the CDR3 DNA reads TGTGCCAGTAGTATCTCAAGCGGGGGTAGCACAGATACGCAGTATTTT. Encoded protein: CASSISSGGSTDTQYF.

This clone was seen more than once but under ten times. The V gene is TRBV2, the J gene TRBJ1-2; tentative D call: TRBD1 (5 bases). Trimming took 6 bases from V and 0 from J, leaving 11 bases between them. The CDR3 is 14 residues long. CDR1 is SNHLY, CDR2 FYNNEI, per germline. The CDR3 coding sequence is TGTGCCAGCAGCCCGACAGCTACTAACTATGGCTACACCTTC. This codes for CASSPTATNYGYTF. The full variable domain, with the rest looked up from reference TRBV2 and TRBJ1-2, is EPEVTQTPSHQVTQMGQEVILRCVPISNHLYFYWYRQILGQKVEFLVSFYNNEISEKSEIFDDQFSVERPDGSNFTLKIRSTKLEDSAMYFCASSPTATNYGYTFGSGTRLTVV.

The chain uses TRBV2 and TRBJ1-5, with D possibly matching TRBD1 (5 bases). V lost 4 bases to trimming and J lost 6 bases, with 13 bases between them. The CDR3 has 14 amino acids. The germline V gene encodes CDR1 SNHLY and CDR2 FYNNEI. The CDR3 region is CASSGQGVGQPQHF. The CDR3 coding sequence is TGTGCCAGCAGTGGGCAGGGTGTAGGTCAGCCCCAGCATTTT. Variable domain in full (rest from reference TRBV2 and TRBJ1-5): EPEVTQTPSHQVTQMGQEVILRCVPISNHLYFYWYRQILGQKVEFLVSFYNNEISEKSEIFDDQFSVERPDGSNFTLKIRSTKLEDSAMYFCASSGQGVGQPQHFGDGTRLSIL.

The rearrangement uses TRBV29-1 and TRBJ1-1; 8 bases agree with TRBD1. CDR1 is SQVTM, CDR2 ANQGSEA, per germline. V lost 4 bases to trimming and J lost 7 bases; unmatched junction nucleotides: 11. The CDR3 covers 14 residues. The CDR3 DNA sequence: TGCAGCGTTGCCCCGACAGGGGCTCTCGGTGAAGCTTTCTTT. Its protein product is CSVAPTGALGEAFF.

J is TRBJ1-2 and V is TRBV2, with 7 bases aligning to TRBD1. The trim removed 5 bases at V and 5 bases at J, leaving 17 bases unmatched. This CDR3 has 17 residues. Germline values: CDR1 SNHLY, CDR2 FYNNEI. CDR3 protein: CASSRDSGRLISYGYTF. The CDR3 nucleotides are TGTGCCAGCAGTCGGGACAGCGGGAGACTTATATCGTATGGCTACACCTTC.

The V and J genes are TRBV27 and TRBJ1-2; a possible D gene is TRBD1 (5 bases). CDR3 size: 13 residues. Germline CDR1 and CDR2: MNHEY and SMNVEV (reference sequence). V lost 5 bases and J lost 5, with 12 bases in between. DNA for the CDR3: TGTGCCAGCAGTCAAAGGGGTTCATATGGCTACACCTTC. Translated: CASSQRGSYGYTF.

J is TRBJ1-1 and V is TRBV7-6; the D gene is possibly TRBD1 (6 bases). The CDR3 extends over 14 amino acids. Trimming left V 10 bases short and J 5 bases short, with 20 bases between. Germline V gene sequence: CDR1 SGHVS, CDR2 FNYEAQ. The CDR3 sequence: CATATKGEGTEAFF. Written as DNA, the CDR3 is TGTGCCACCGCGACGAAGGGGGAGGGGACTGAAGCTTTCTTT.

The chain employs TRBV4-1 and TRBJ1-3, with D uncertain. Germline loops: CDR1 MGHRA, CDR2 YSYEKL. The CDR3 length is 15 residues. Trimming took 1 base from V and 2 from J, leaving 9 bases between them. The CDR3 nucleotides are TGCGCCAGCAGCCAAGGCGGAACGGCTGGAAACACCATATATTTT. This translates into CASSQGGTAGNTIYF.

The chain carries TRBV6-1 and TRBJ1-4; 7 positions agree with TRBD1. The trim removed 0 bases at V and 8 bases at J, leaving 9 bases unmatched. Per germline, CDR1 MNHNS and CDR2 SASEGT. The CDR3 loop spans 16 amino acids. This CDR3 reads CASSEAPGRGEEKLFF. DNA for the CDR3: TGTGCCAGCAGTGAAGCCCCGGGCAGGGGGGAAGAAAAACTGTTTTTT.

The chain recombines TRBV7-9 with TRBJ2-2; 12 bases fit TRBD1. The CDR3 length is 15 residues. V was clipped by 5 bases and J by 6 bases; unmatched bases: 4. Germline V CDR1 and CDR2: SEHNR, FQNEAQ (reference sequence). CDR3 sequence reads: CASSQGQGASGELFF. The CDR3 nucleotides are TGTGCCAGCAGCCAGGGACAGGGGGCCTCCGGGGAGCTGTTTTTT.